The clone carrying this T cell receptor (beta chain) was seen a handful of times. The antigen is undetermined. The sequenced template was cDNA made from the entire isolated RNA. Data came from immunoSEQ multiplex PCR; TCRdb stores just in-frame clones and leaves some out. Seen here are just over 600,000 clones, roughly 16% observed once, and the top ten hold about 0.097%. The data originate from a study of beta chain features in type 1 diabetes. Purity exceeded 95% in all sorted populations. Study-wide results and caveats: cDNA-based reads could over-represent cells with high TCR expression.

The sample taken for sequencing was naive CD4+ T cells from blood. This TCR derives from a man between 18 and 29 years old in good health.

CDR3 DNA sequence: TGTGCCATCAGTGAGTCGAGAGGGGCGAACACCGGGGAGCTGTTTTTT. Its translation is CAISESRGANTGELFF. The chain carries TRBV10-3 and TRBJ2-2; possibly TRBD1 or TRBD2 for D (5 bases each). The V end was cut by 0 bases, the J end by 0 bases, with 8 bases between. The CDR3 is 16 amino acids. CDR1 and CDR2 (germline): ENHRY, SYGVKD.